One and the same sample provided the 5 T cell receptor beta chains below, sequenced in a study of prognosis after radiotherapy for stage I lung cancer. TCR beta CDR3 amplification from genomic DNA was performed by two-round multiplex PCR. First-round PCR amplification was performed with primers specific to each TRBV and TRBJ gene. TCRdb redid the calling of the multiplex PCR reads with MiXCR, one entry per CDR3 protein. Here the sample spans some 16,000 distinct CDR3 sequences, 29% being singletons. The sequences come from PBMCs, collected before or after stereotactic body radiation therapy (not recorded which). These receptors all come from a donor over 45 with non-small cell lung cancer.

This clonotype was recorded at least ten times. The chain carries TRBV20-1 and TRBJ2-3, with 9 bases fitting TRBD2. V dropped 6 bases and J dropped 4; count of bases not matched to a gene: 11. The CDR3 contains 15 residues. CDR1 and CDR2 from the germline V gene are DFQATT and SNEGSKA (reference sequence). CDR3 loop: CSAPYSGSRADTQYF. The DNA for the CDR3 is TGCAGTGCCCCTTATAGCGGGAGTAGGGCAGATACGCAGTATTTT.

To note about this clonotype: A far larger clone is a single base away, which makes a read error likely. V gene TRBV6-4 combines with J gene TRBJ1-2; D is possibly TRBD1 (6 bases). V was clipped by 6 bases and J by 0 bases, with 11 bases between them. This CDR3 spans 14 amino acids. Germline V gene sequence: CDR1 MRHNA, CDR2 SNTAGT. The CDR3: CASSRDKANYGYTF. The CDR3 DNA is TGTGCCAGCAGCCGGGACAAGGCTAACTATGGCTACACCTTC.

The chain uses TRBV20-1 and TRBJ1-1; D gene ambiguous. Germline-derived CDR1 and CDR2 are DFQATT and SNEGSKA (reference sequence). This CDR3 has 11 amino acids. Trimming took 8 bases from V and 6 from J, leaving 13 bases between them. The CDR3 spells CSFRDNSEAFF. CDR3 nucleotides: TGCAGTTTTAGAGATAACTCTGAAGCTTTCTTT.

Relative to its sample, this clonotype is medium-sized. The V gene is TRBV20-1, the J gene TRBJ2-7; perhaps TRBD2 as D (5 bases). The germline gives CDR1 DFQATT, CDR2 SNEGSKA (reference sequence). There are 14 residues in the CDR3. Trimming cost V 3 bases and J 3 bases, with 15 bases left between them. CDR3 nucleotide sequence: TGCAGTGCTAGCGCGGACTTTCTCCGCTACGAGCAGTACTTC. Protein sequence: CSASADFLRYEQYF.

As regards this clonotype: A read error may be the cause here, since a much bigger clone is one base away. V usage is TRBV5-4 and J usage is TRBJ2-2, with TRBD2 matching over 10 bases. CDR1 and CDR2 from the germline V gene are SGHNT and YYREEE (reference sequence). V gave up 6 bases and J gave up 1 base; unmatched junction bases: 6. The CDR3 is 16 residues long. CDR3 loop: CASNSIAGGNTGELFF. In DNA, the CDR3 is TGTGCCAGCAACTCAATAGCGGGAGGGAACACCGGGGAGCTGTTTTTT. The full variable domain, rest sourced from reference TRBV5-4 and TRBJ2-2, is ETGVTQSPTHLIKTRGQQVTLRCSSQSGHNTVSWYQQALGQGPQFIFQYYREEENGRGNFPPRFSGLQFPNYSSELNVNALELDDSALYLCASNSIAGGNTGELFFGEGSRLTVL.